These 4 T cell receptor beta chains were all obtained from the same sample, sequenced in a study of a mutant IDH1 vaccine in newly diagnosed glioma. Their antigens remain unidentified. Documented time point: week 47, end of study. It was 300 ug of mutant IDH1 20-mer peptide that made up each vaccine dose, given with topical imiquimod. This table comes from immunoSEQ multiplex PCR, and its TCRdb copy is limited to in-frame clones, with some not included. This repertoire shows tens of thousands of clones, around four fifths found once; its top ten account for around 4.1%. The sample in question was PBMCs, obtained from a glioma patient whose treatment included an IDH1 peptide vaccine. The receptors stem from a man aged 30-40 years with glioma.

This chain uses TRBV29-1 with TRBJ2-1; maybe TRBD2 (6 bases). The germline gives CDR1 SQVTM, CDR2 ANQGSEA. The CDR3 totals 13 residues. Between the trimmed V and J ends, which lost 6 bases and 5 bases, there was a span of 14 bases. The CDR3 DNA reads TGCAGCGTCCAGGGCGGGGACCACAATGAGCAGTTCTTC. Protein: CSVQGGDHNEQFF.

The chain links TRBV6-6 to TRBJ2-5, with 13 bases lining up with TRBD2. This CDR3 region has 14 residues. The germline CDR1 and CDR2 sequences are MNHNY and SVGAGI (reference sequence). The junction had 5 bases not matched to a gene; V was cut back by 6 bases and J by 7 bases. The CDR3: CASSGLAGVGTQYF. CDR3 DNA sequence: TGTGCCAGCAGCGGACTAGCGGGGGTAGGGACCCAGTACTTC.

The gene calls are TRBV30 and TRBJ1-2; 10 bases map to TRBD1. The CDR3 runs to 13 residues. The V and J ends lost 1 base and 4 bases, in that order; junction bases with no gene match: 0. Looked up from germline, CDR1 is GTSNPN and CDR2 is SVGIG (reference sequence). As DNA, the CDR3 is TGTGCCTGGAGTGGGACAGGGGGCTATGGCTACACCTTC. It encodes CAWSGTGGYGYTF.

The rearrangement links TRBV7-9 to TRBJ1-2, with TRBD1 matching 9 bases. Looked up from germline, CDR1 is SEHNR and CDR2 is FQNEAQ (reference sequence). The CDR3 runs to 15 residues. The trim removed 3 bases at V and 7 bases at J, leaving 9 bases unmatched. The CDR3, as DNA: TGTGCCAGCAGCTTGGGACAGGGAAGGACTATTGGCTACACCTTC. Amino acids: CASSLGQGRTIGYTF.